This T cell receptor (beta chain) stems from a study of blood T cell repertoires in COVID-19 (dated by TCRdb to the early 2020s). As for the study more broadly: The collaborator samples originated in the United States, Italy and Spain and spanned the acute and convalescent phases of COVID-19. The material from the prospective study consisted of cDNA or gDNA derived from T cells, B-cell-depleted T cells, or PBMCs. The dataset comprised deeply sampled blood TCRbeta repertoires from subjects exposed to, actively infected with, or recovered from COVID-19. The repertoires were made available in a free public database intended to serve as a resource for research on the immune response to SARS-CoV-2. Samples were obtained from the ongoing ImmuneRACE study (first 160 participants) and from 1,200 or so subjects provided by 6 global collaborators. The sample metadata nearly always contained a de-identified subject ID, COVID-19 status, age in years and sex. HLA class I and class II types, where available, came from metadata supplied by the sample provider rather than from assay-based typing.

V is shortened by 3 bases, J by 3 bases, and the region joining them spans 15 bases. Counted from cysteine to phenylalanine, this CDR3 has 15 amino acids. Only the CDR3 DNA stays, 45 bases, in frame from base 1. CDR1 and CDR2 are read off the germline V gene as SGHAT and FQNNGV. Collaborating institutions collected whole blood in K2EDTA tubes following their own protocols. For TCRbeta analysis, collaborator samples were shipped as frozen whole blood, as isolated PBMCs, or as DNA extracted from either sample type. General findings and caveats noted by the study authors: How much clinical and demographic metadata was included differed by source and by participant, and the metadata was provided uncurated.

This clone was counted a few times. No cognate antigen has been identified for it. Qualities for individual bases were not recorded, and no much larger clone is one base off. TCRbeta CDR3 regions were amplified from genomic DNA by means of the immunoSEQ Assay, a bias-controlled multiplex PCR. Per the authors' processing: The number of nucleated cells in each sample was estimated from the amplification of reference gene primers within the assay. To quantify the absolute abundance of each unique TCRbeta CDR3 rearrangement, sequence reads were collapsed and filtered. For each sample, productive Simpson clonality was calculated by taking the square root of Simpson's diversity index across productive rearrangements. TCRdb mirrors the immuneACCESS table, restricted to in-frame sequences. Some clones are absent from its copies; in checked studies, under half trace to an unresolved V gene, and the reason for the others is unknown. Clonal size and the V and J genes are those of that table, whereas D and trimming came from the DNA. This sample holds 140,000 to 150,000 clones; about 76% were observed only once. Over 8% of the sample is in the top ten clones.

The chain employs TRBV11-2 and TRBJ2-7; D gene: possibly TRBD2, on 6 matching bases. The sample taken for sequencing was peripheral blood. The sequence derives from a human donor in a cohort sampled during active COVID-19. The CDR3 reads CASSFNDRDFYEQYF. The nucleotides read TGTGCCAGCAGCTTTAATGACCGGGACTTCTACGAGCAGTACTTC.